Listed below are T cell receptor beta chains from one sample, sequenced in a study of blood T cell repertoires in COVID-19. TCRdb's table, derived via immunoSEQ multiplex PCR, lists solely in-frame clones and lacks some. The sample yields about 49,000 clones, around 87% seen once. Sequenced input: peripheral blood. Receptor source: a middle-aged man with active COVID-19. Each CDR3 is given without its conserved first and last residue. The order of the fields is clone size, D gene, V gene, CDR3 protein. The D gene is left open where the match is weak. Size values are once, few and many counts, or a class for expanded clones, and some rows have none.

NA NA TRBV11-2 ASSLEGGVSGNTIY
few TRBD1 TRBV5-1 ASSYDLTGERSPLH
NA TRBD1 TRBV7-8 ASSQPPAGGETQY
NA NA TRBV7-9 ASSLRQVSSYNEQF
once TRBD1 TRBV19 ASRVLRGPNNEQF
NA TRBD1 TRBV27 ASSLLGQGERGYT
NA TRBD1 TRBV5-4 ASSLVGDRGPDGYT
NA TRBD2 TRBV9 ASSVAPSGTPGELF
NA TRBD2 TRBV6-6 ASSSTLPGLAGRVSYEQY
NA TRBD2 TRBV18 ASHSGTRNNEQF
NA TRBD2 TRBV19 ASSILAGDHNEQF
NA NA TRBV7-9 ASSLNGYTGELF
NA NA TRBV5-8 ASSLSGRGTEAF
NA TRBD1 TRBV28 ASRGQSSGNTIY
NA TRBD1 TRBV5-1 ASYPGQGFKGYT
NA NA TRBV4-1 ASSQDTGGATEAF
NA TRBD1 TRBV7-9 VSSQQTGGVDEQY
NA NA TRBV2 ASHRDSNQPQH
NA TRBD2 TRBV25-1 ASSEWGGGILDEQF
NA TRBD2 TRBV28 ASSNQAGGITGELF
NA TRBD2 TRBV7-3 ASSSPLGREGYNEQF
NA TRBD2 TRBV7-9 ASSLATSGTDEQY
medium-sized TRBD1 TRBV5-1 ASRSTGGAYGYT
NA TRBD1 TRBV5-1 ASSSQFPGTAYEQY
NA TRBD1 TRBV7-9 ASSLATGNQPQH
NA NA TRBV5-1 ASSPTTRSEQY
NA TRBD1 TRBV5-1 ASSKFRGRGAYNEQF
NA TRBD2 TRBV7-8 ASSVTTSGRTLPYEQY
NA TRBD1 TRBV5-6 ASSFDRDEAF
NA NA TRBV6-5 ASSPAVAGIDEQF
NA TRBD2 TRBV30 AWSRKRGAYNEQF
NA NA TRBV3-1/TRBV3-2 ASSQGLPGTDTQY
NA NA TRBV27 ASSLRDRGGYT
NA NA TRBV7-3 ASSPNGNEQF
NA NA TRBV19 ASSIEQGRYT
once NA TRBV3-1/TRBV3-2 ASSQEWTSNQPQH
once NA TRBV2 ASSNPGGGNTEAF
NA NA TRBV18 ASSPSRGLDREQY
NA TRBD1 TRBV3-1/TRBV3-2 ASSRPDRGTRREIMNTEAF